One TCR beta chain is described in this entry. This record comes from a study of blood T cell repertoires in COVID-19. Study-level information: Collection of acute and convalescent COVID-19 samples took place in the United States, Italy and Spain. T cells, B-cell-depleted T cells, or PBMCs supplied cDNA or gDNA.

How the authors handled the data: Amplification with reference gene primers provided the estimates of nucleated cell counts. TCRdb keeps only in-frame clones here, not all; method: immunoSEQ multiplex PCR. V, J and clone size derive from that table, while D and trimming were established from the DNA sequence. The data contain tens of thousands of clones, roughly 76% of them seen just once; the ten biggest clones take up roughly 4.8%. Germline V lookup: CDR1 LNHDA, CDR2 SQIVND (reference sequence). The V end was cut by 4 bases, the J end by 0 bases, with 12 bases between. The CDR3 is 16 amino acids. The chain is built from TRBV19 and TRBJ2-2; TRBD1 is a possible D gene (7 bases). Sequencing was performed on peripheral blood. This clonotype was sampled from an elderly man with COVID-19, enrolled during active disease. The CDR3 here is CASSSGTAANTGELFF. CDR3 in DNA: TGTGCCAGTAGTAGCGGGACAGCCGCGAACACCGGGGAGCTGTTTTTT.